The text below deals with one TCR beta chain. The data were obtained in a study of Ad26.COV2.S vaccination and SARS-CoV-2 variants. Treatment of the sample: roughly 20 received Ad26.COV2.S at low or high dose, single or two shots; five or six received placebo; per-sample allocation not given. At day 63 after the first vaccine or placebo injection, samples were drawn. Germline V gene sequence: CDR1 SGHTA, CDR2 FQGTGA. The CDR3 has 14 amino acids. The ends were cut back, 5 bases at V and 7 bases at J, with 12 bases in the middle. Assay used: immunoSEQ multiplex PCR; TCRdb lists only in-frame clones, some missing. The sample holds about 460,000 clones, 80% to 90% seen once.

This chain uses TRBV7-3 with TRBJ1-6; a weak D match, TRBD1 (5 bases). This specimen was peripheral blood, taken in a trial of Ad26.COV2.S vaccine versus placebo. This clonotype was sampled from a person between 18 and 59 years old who received the Ad26.COV2.S COVID-19 vaccine or a placebo. The DNA for the CDR3 is TGTGCCAGCAGCCGAGGGGTTGTGAATTCACCCCTCCACTTT. Its translation is CASSRGVVNSPLHF. Drawing the rest from reference TRBV7-3 and TRBJ1-6, the complete variable domain is GAGVSQTPSNKVTEKGKYVELRCDPISGHTALYWYRQSLGQGPEFLIYFQGTGAADDSGLPNDRFFAVRPEGSVSTLKIQRTERGDSAVYLCASSRGVVNSPLHFGNGTRLTVT.